This T cell receptor (beta chain) emerged from a study of T cell repertoires in cytomegalovirus infection. Overall study context: Both a matching HLA type and CMV infection were indicated by public TCR beta signatures.

This clonotype was detected many times. Its antigen is unknown. Each CDR3 protein is one row after TCRdb ran MiXCR on the reads. Of about 150,000 distinct CDR3 sequences listed, around a quarter are singletons. The CDR3 has 14 amino acids. The trim removed 6 bases at V and 4 bases at J, leaving 4 bases unmatched. Broader study findings: Clonotype analysis showed dominance of the ex vivo response by HLA-C-restricted CMV-specific TCR beta clonotypes.

This chain links TRBV12-3 or TRBV12-4 with TRBJ2-1, with 9 positions matching TRBD1. The sequence was obtained from a human donor in good health (CMV status not recorded). Some clones in this sample may be carry-over from other donors' samples. Source material: PBMCs. CDR3 DNA sequence: TGTGCCAGCAGACCGACAGGGGGGTACAATGAGCAGTTCTTC. It is translated as CASRPTGGYNEQFF.